These T cell receptor beta chains were read from a single sample in a study of blood T cells in healthy people across ages. TCRdb used MiXCR to reprocess the 5' RACE reads, holding one entry per CDR3 protein. The data hold approximately 1,100,000 distinct CDR3 sequences, with 40% to 45% observed a single time. Sequencing input: blood. The source is a woman aged 60-70 years in good health. Both conserved end residues are part of each CDR3. D genes are given only for firm matches. The size of a clone is reported for some rows only, either as once, few or many, or as a class for expanded clones.

TRBV7-2,TRBD1,TRBJ2-7,NA,CASSLVAGQGLSYEQYF,TGTGCCAGCAGCTTAGTAGCGGGACAGGGGCTTTCCTACGAGCAGTACTTC
TRBV14,NA,TRBJ2-7,NA,CASSHPRRNPYEQYF,TGTGCCAGCAGCCACCCACGGCGGAACCCCTACGAGCAGTACTTC
TRBV12-3/TRBV12-4,NA,TRBJ1-2,NA,CASSRGSTYGYTF,TGTGCCAGCAGTCGAGGCAGCACCTATGGCTACACCTTC
TRBV2,TRBD1,TRBJ1-5,NA,CASSGREGGRQPQHF,TGTGCCAGCAGTGGCCGTGAAGGGGGCAGGCAGCCCCAGCATTTT
TRBV20-1,TRBD2,TRBJ2-7,few,CSARDGTSLSYEQYF,TGCAGTGCTAGAGACGGGACTAGCCTCTCCTACGAGCAGTACTTC
TRBV7-6,TRBD2,TRBJ2-3,few,CASSATSGAVVDTQYF,TGTGCCAGCAGCGCAACTAGCGGAGCGGTCGTAGATACGCAGTATTTT
TRBV29-1,NA,TRBJ2-7,NA,CSVLGGSERESYEQYF,TGCAGCGTATTAGGGGGCTCGGAGCGGGAGTCGTACGAGCAGTACTTC
TRBV28,NA,TRBJ2-1,NA,CASSTGMSYNEQFF,TGTGCCAGCAGTACAGGGATGTCCTACAATGAGCAGTTCTTC
TRBV3-1,NA,TRBJ2-5,few,CASSQESRYQETQYF,TGTGCCAGCAGCCAAGAAAGCCGGTACCAAGAGACCCAGTACTTC
TRBV29-1,NA,TRBJ2-7,few,CSVESGVHSATYEQYF,TGCAGCGTTGAAAGTGGAGTTCACAGCGCTACCTACGAGCAGTACTTC
TRBV29-1,NA,TRBJ2-5,NA,CSVGGGGSETQYF,TGCAGCGTTGGAGGGGGAGGGTCAGAGACCCAGTACTTC
TRBV6-5,NA,TRBJ2-7,NA,CASSYSRAKTYEQYF,TGTGCCAGCAGTTACTCGAGAGCCAAAACCTACGAGCAGTACTTC
TRBV3-1,NA,TRBJ2-5,few,CASSQVKVLTHRKETQYF,TGTGCCAGCAGCCAAGTAAAGGTACTTACTCACCGTAAAGAGACCCAGTACTTC
TRBV7-3,NA,TRBJ2-1,few,CASSLNGGIHNEQFF,TGTGCCAGCAGCTTAAATGGCGGGATCCACAATGAGCAGTTCTTC
TRBV20-1,NA,TRBJ2-1,NA,CSASSAHEGEFF,TGCAGTGCCTCATCGGCACACGAGGGTGAGTTCTTC
TRBV20-1,TRBD2,TRBJ2-1,NA,CSALGLAGDEQFF,TGCAGTGCCCTGGGACTAGCGGGAGATGAGCAGTTCTTC
TRBV27,TRBD2,TRBJ2-1,NA,CASSLRTSYGQFF,TGTGCCAGCAGTCTCCGGACTAGTTATGGGCAGTTCTTC
TRBV6-6,NA,TRBJ2-2,few,CASTGSRELFF,TGTGCCAGCACTGGAAGCCGGGAGCTGTTTTTT
TRBV12-3/TRBV12-4,NA,TRBJ2-3,NA,CASSLRVQADTQYF,TGTGCCAGCAGTCTGAGGGTACAAGCAGATACGCAGTATTTT
TRBV6-2/TRBV6-3,NA,TRBJ2-1,NA,CASRASLPPNEQFF,TGTGCCAGCAGGGCTAGCTTACCCCCCAATGAGCAGTTCTTC
TRBV10-3,TRBD2,TRBJ2-1,NA,CAITFNPGTSGSGSYNEQFF,TGTGCCATCACTTTCAACCCCGGGACTAGCGGGAGTGGCTCCTACAATGAGCAGTTCTTC
TRBV6-5,TRBD2,TRBJ2-7,once,CASSPTSGTSTHEQYF,TGTGCCAGCAGCCCAACCTCCGGGACTAGCACGCACGAGCAGTACTTC
TRBV12-3/TRBV12-4,NA,TRBJ2-5,NA,CAGSLNAAGAGQETQYF,TGTGCCGGCAGTTTAAATGCCGCAGGGGCTGGCCAAGAGACCCAGTACTTC
TRBV7-8,TRBD2,TRBJ2-3,NA,CASSSGGKVGGPYTQYF,TGTGCCAGCAGCTCCGGGGGGAAAGTGGGAGGGCCTTATACGCAGTATTTT
TRBV12-3/TRBV12-4,TRBD2,TRBJ2-1,NA,CASSLRGLEGNEQFF,TGTGCCAGCAGTTTACGCGGACTAGAGGGGAATGAGCAGTTCTTC
TRBV6-1,TRBD1,TRBJ1-2,NA,CASSESRDRGLGYGYTF,TGTGCCAGCAGTGAGTCCCGGGACAGGGGGCTTGGCTATGGCTACACCTTC
TRBV7-9,NA,TRBJ1-4,NA,CASSLAPVATNEKLFF,TGTGCCAGCAGCTTAGCCCCAGTTGCAACTAATGAAAAACTGTTTTTT
TRBV5-1,TRBD1,TRBJ2-5,NA,CASSPTPTGLGETQYF,TGCGCCAGCAGCCCGACCCCGACAGGGCTCGGGGAGACCCAGTACTTC
TRBV28,TRBD1,TRBJ2-7,once,CASSLYTGGPTYEQYF,TGTGCCAGCAGTTTATACACAGGGGGCCCCACCTACGAGCAGTACTTC
TRBV7-2,NA,TRBJ2-1,NA,CASSFRQLGGGVGNEQFF,TGTGCCAGCAGCTTCCGTCAGTTGGGAGGGGGAGTCGGCAATGAGCAGTTCTTC
TRBV20-1,NA,TRBJ2-5,NA,CSIRQQETQYF,TGCAGTATCCGACAGCAAGAGACCCAGTACTTC
TRBV5-1,NA,TRBJ2-3,few,CASSTGTLSTDTQYF,TGCGCCAGCAGCACCGGGACTTTAAGCACAGATACGCAGTATTTT
TRBV10-3,NA,TRBJ1-2,NA,CASQATSFGYTF,TGTGCCTCCCAAGCCACTAGCTTTGGCTACACCTTC
TRBV5-1,TRBD1,TRBJ2-3,few,CASSLAGQGQADTQYF,TGCGCCAGCAGCTTGGCGGGACAGGGGCAGGCAGATACGCAGTATTTT
TRBV20-1,TRBD1,TRBJ1-5,NA,CSARDQRTGAYSNQPQHF,TGCAGTGCTAGAGATCAAAGGACAGGGGCCTATAGCAATCAGCCCCAGCATTTT
TRBV9,NA,TRBJ2-1,few,CASGRSTQFGEQFF,TGTGCCAGTGGACGGTCTACACAGTTCGGCGAGCAGTTCTTC
TRBV10-2,TRBD1,TRBJ2-7,NA,CASSEGTEYEQYF,TGCGCCAGCAGTGAAGGGACAGAATACGAGCAGTACTTC
TRBV4-1,TRBD1,TRBJ1-5,few,CASRLVDRGDQPQHF,TGCGCCAGCCGCCTTGTCGACAGGGGTGATCAGCCCCAGCATTTT
TRBV15,TRBD1,TRBJ1-3,NA,CATSRGQGTSGNTIYF,TGTGCCACCAGCAGGGGACAGGGAACCTCTGGAAACACCATATATTTT
TRBV20-1,TRBD1,TRBJ1-1,NA,CSARGGSRGGVTEAFF,TGCAGTGCTAGAGGGGGAAGCAGGGGGGGAGTCACTGAAGCTTTCTTT
TRBV10-1,NA,TRBJ2-7,few,CASTDGARNEQYF,TGCGCCAGCACTGACGGGGCCCGTAACGAGCAGTACTTC
TRBV5-1,NA,TRBJ2-3,few,CASMVSFTDTQYF,TGCGCCAGCATGGTTTCTTTCACAGATACGCAGTATTTT
TRBV12-3/TRBV12-4,NA,TRBJ2-1,many,CASSPRERTLTGWFF,TGTGCCAGCAGTCCCAGGGAGCGGACTCTAACGGGGTGGTTCTTC
TRBV29-1,NA,TRBJ2-6,few,CSVTGTGANVLTF,TGCAGCGTTACGGGGACTGGGGCCAACGTCCTGACTTTC
TRBV20-1,NA,TRBJ1-6,NA,CGTGTLHSPLHF,TGTGGCACCGGGACTCTTCATTCACCCCTCCACTTT
TRBV7-2,NA,TRBJ2-7,NA,CASSSQTRVGEQYF,TGTGCCAGCAGCTCCCAGACCCGGGTAGGCGAGCAGTACTTC
TRBV20-1,NA,TRBJ1-4,NA,CSAVGRKTEKLFF,TGCAGTGCGGTGGGACGCAAAACCGAAAAACTGTTTTTT
TRBV12-3/TRBV12-4,NA,TRBJ2-1,NA,CASSFIVGDHNEQFF,TGTGCCAGCAGTTTTATCGTGGGAGACCACAATGAGCAGTTCTTC
TRBV28,NA,TRBJ2-7,NA,CASSLCCGLFLYEQYF,TGTGCCAGCAGTTTATGCTGCGGACTATTTCTGTACGAGCAGTACTTC
TRBV27,TRBD1,TRBJ2-3,few,CASSLFRGPIADTQYF,TGTGCCAGCAGTTTATTTAGGGGGCCGATAGCAGATACGCAGTATTTT
TRBV20-1,NA,TRBJ1-2,few,CSARATDNYGYTF,TGCAGTGCTAGAGCCACAGATAACTATGGCTACACCTTC
TRBV11-2,NA,TRBJ2-7,NA,CASSITTGPSGEQYF,TGTGCCAGCAGCATAACAACGGGGCCTTCGGGAGAGCAGTACTTC
TRBV9,TRBD1,TRBJ2-1,few,CASSVDRGDNEQFF,TGTGCCAGCAGCGTAGACAGGGGGGACAATGAGCAGTTCTTC
TRBV5-5,NA,TRBJ2-2,NA,CASSSAPYTGELFF,TGTGCCAGCAGCTCCGCCCCATACACCGGGGAGCTGTTTTTT
TRBV27,NA,TRBJ2-1,many,CASSLWSGSSNEQFF,TGTGCCAGCAGTTTATGGTCAGGTTCTAGCAATGAGCAGTTCTTC